Shown below are 10 T cell receptor beta chains from a single sample sequenced in a study of identical twins (dated by TCRdb to the mid-2010s). Libraries were prepared through 5' RACE. The sample was run on an Illumina HiSeq 2000. Using fastp trimming at Q25 and MiXCR clonotype assembly, TCRdb reanalyzed the public sequencing data and kept in-frame beta chains. Rows with a matching CDR3 protein are joined into one entry that keeps the most common DNA and genes. This sample has 310,000 or so distinct CDR3 sequences in its table, and around 9.7% of those were observed once. The biggest ten clones account for roughly 7% of the sample. The data were also submitted as part of a second study, on yellow fever vaccine responses in identical twins.

The sequencing sample was made of CD8+ T cells sorted from blood. Receptors originate from a woman between 18 and 29 years old in good health.

This clonotype has only a few counts. The chain couples TRBV12-3 or TRBV12-4 to TRBJ2-5; D is perhaps TRBD1 (6 bases). The CDR3 runs to 16 residues. Trimming removed 5 bases at V and 3 bases at J, with 19 bases between. CDR3 in amino acids: CASSPVGGVAKETQYF. The CDR3 DNA is TGTGCCAGCAGTCCGGTTGGGGGCGTGGCTAAAGAGACCCAGTACTTC.

This clonotype has a handful of counts. CDR3 loop: CASSPHRGEETQYF. The CDR3, as DNA: TGTGCCAGCAGTCCACACCGGGGCGAAGAGACCCAGTACTTC. The chain joins TRBV28 to TRBJ2-5; D tentatively fits TRBD1 or TRBD2 (5 bases each). CDR3 length: 14 residues. Germline V gives CDR1 MDHEN, CDR2 SYDVKM. V dropped 5 bases and J dropped 3 bases, with 13 bases sitting between them.

In its sample, this clonotype was seen a few times. This sequence joins TRBV2 and TRBJ2-6; D possibly corresponds to TRBD1 (5 bases). Between the trimmed V and J ends, which lost 3 bases and 5 bases, there was a span of 17 bases. Germline V gene data show CDR1 as SNHLY and CDR2 as FYNNEI. The CDR3 runs to 17 residues. The DNA for the CDR3 is TGTGCCAGCAGTGACCCATCGGCAGGGCTCAGGGCCAACGTCCTGACTTTC. It is translated as CASSDPSAGLRANVLTF. Full variable domain (missing parts from reference TRBV2 and TRBJ2-6): EPEVTQTPSHQVTQMGQEVILRCVPISNHLYFYWYRQILGQKVEFLVSFYNNEISEKSEIFDDQFSVERPDGSNFTLKIRSTKLEDSAMYFCASSDPSAGLRANVLTFGAGSRLTVL.

This clonotype was seen many times. This rearrangement joins TRBV12-3 or TRBV12-4 to TRBJ1-4; no definite D call. There are 13 residues in the CDR3. The ends were cut back, 3 bases at V and 3 bases at J, with 5 bases in the middle. CDR3 residues: CASSFGPNEKLFF. The CDR3 DNA follows: TGTGCCAGCAGTTTCGGTCCTAATGAAAAACTGTTTTTT.

The V gene is TRBV6-5, the J gene TRBJ2-2, with TRBD1 matching over 8 bases. In germline, CDR1 is MNHEY, CDR2 SVGAGI. The CDR3 extends over 16 amino acids. Germline trimming cut 1 base from V and 6 bases from J; bases unmatched to any gene: 7. The CDR3 coding sequence is TGTGCCAGCAGTTACTACCCGGGACAGGTGTCCGGGGAGCTGTTTTTT. Translating it yields CASSYYPGQVSGELFF.

This clonotype was observed at least ten times. This sequence joins TRBV4-3 and TRBJ2-7; 9 bases are shared with TRBD1. In germline, CDR1 is LGHNA, CDR2 YSLEER. The CDR3 is 17 residues long. V lost 3 bases, J lost 0 bases, and 9 bases stayed unmatched. CDR3 amino acids: CASSQGQGKSSSYEQYF. The CDR3 bases are TGCGCCAGCAGCCAGGGACAGGGAAAATCAAGCTCCTACGAGCAGTACTTC.

This clonotype was recorded at least ten times. The genes are TRBV5-1 and TRBJ2-5; 13 positions match TRBD2. This CDR3 contains 14 residues. Trimming at V came to 5 bases and at J to 5 bases, leaving 3 bases not matched to a gene. CDR1 is SGHRS, CDR2 YFSETQ, per germline. The CDR3 loop is CASRGTSGIETQYF. The CDR3 region has the DNA TGCGCCAGCAGAGGGACTAGCGGGATTGAGACCCAGTACTTC.

This clonotype came up many times. This sequence joins TRBV20-1 and TRBJ1-1; D is unclear. Germline-derived CDR1 and CDR2 are DFQATT and SNEGSKA (reference sequence). The CDR3 runs 14 residues. Between the trimmed V and J ends, which lost 6 bases and 1 base, there was a span of 15 bases. CDR3 nucleotides: TGCAGTGCCGAAGGAGAGTTAAGGAACACTGAAGCTTTCTTT. Translated, it gives CSAEGELRNTEAFF.

This clonotype was observed a handful of times. The rearrangement joins TRBV5-1 to TRBJ2-1; 7 bases are shared with TRBD1. The CDR3 extends over 17 amino acids. Germline CDR1 SGHRS, CDR2 YFSETQ. V lost 2 bases, J lost 6 bases, and 14 bases stayed unmatched. CDR3: CASSFLLVGTESNEQFF. In nucleotides, the CDR3 is TGCGCCAGCAGCTTCCTCTTGGTCGGGACAGAGAGCAATGAGCAGTTCTTC.

This clonotype was detected ten times or more. The chain is built from TRBV3-1 and TRBJ2-5; tentatively, D is TRBD1 (5 bases). The CDR3 is made up of 14 amino acids. Germline V gives CDR1 LGHDT, CDR2 YNNKEL (reference sequence). V was pared by 3 bases and J by 1 base, with 9 bases between. The CDR3 DNA reads as TGTGCCAGCAGCCATCAGGACATCCAAGAGACCCAGTACTTC. Its protein product is CASSHQDIQETQYF.